This T cell receptor beta chain came from a study of cytomegalovirus exposure and HLA in healthy donors. Overall study context: An analysis done earlier identified 100 million to 140 million unique TCR beta sequences from about 179 million T cells.

PCR involved 60 Vbeta and 13 Jbeta primers. Profiling relied on immunoSEQ multiplex PCR, and the TCRdb table lists in-frame clones only, not all of them. The data hold roughly 170,000 clones, with more than 70% observed a single time. This TCR came from a woman aged 45-60 years in good health and CMV-seropositive. Sequenced sample: PBMCs.

CDR3 residues: CASSQDRASTGELFF. The CDR3 DNA reads as TGTGCCAGCAGCCAGGACAGGGCGAGCACCGGGGAGCTGTTTTTT. This rearrangement joins TRBV28 to TRBJ2-2, with 8 bases that match TRBD1. Germline CDR1 MDHEN, CDR2 SYDVKM. Unmatched junction bases numbered 7, after V lost 6 bases and J lost 4 bases. This CDR3 spans 15 amino acids.